This section outlines one TCR beta chain sequence together with its context. The data stem from a study of T cells in localized non-small cell lung cancer. TCRdb's copy holds only in-frame clones and misses some; the assay was immunoSEQ multiplex PCR. The sample has more than 25,000 clones; around 89% are singletons. Trimming at V came to 2 bases and at J to 6 bases, leaving 1 base not matched to a gene. The CDR3 is made up of 11 amino acids. From germline, CDR1 is GTSNPN and CDR2 SVGIG (reference sequence). The rearrangement joins TRBV30 to TRBJ2-7; 7 positions agree with TRBD2. Sequencing was performed on peripheral blood, taken before any cancer treatment. This TCR was recovered from a female donor of 60 years or more with stage III squamous cell lung carcinoma. DNA for the CDR3: TGTGCCTGGAGTTGGGGGGGCGAGCAGTACTTC. It specifies CAWSWGGEQYF.